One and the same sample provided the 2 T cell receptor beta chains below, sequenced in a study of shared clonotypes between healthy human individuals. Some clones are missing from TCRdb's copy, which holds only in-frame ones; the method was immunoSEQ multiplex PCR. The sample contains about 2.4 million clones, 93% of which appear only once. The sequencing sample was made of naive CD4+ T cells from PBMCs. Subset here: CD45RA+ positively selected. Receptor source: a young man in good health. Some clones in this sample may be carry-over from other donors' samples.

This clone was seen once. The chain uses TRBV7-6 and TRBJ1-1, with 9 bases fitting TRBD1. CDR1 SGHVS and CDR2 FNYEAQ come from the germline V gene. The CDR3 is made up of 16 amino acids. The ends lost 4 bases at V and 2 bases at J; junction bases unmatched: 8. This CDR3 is CASSSGQGLTNTEAFF. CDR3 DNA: TGTGCCAGCAGCTCCGGACAGGGGTTGACCAACACTGAAGCTTTCTTT.

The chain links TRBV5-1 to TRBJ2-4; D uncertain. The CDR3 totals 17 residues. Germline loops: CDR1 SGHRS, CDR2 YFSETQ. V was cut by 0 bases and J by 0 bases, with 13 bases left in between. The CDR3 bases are TGCGCCAGCAGCTTGGGGCCCGCAGAATTAGCCAAAAACATTCAGTACTTC. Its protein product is CASSLGPAELAKNIQYF. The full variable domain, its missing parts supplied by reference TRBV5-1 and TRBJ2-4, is KAGVTQTPRYLIKTRGQQVTLSCSPISGHRSVSWYQQTPGQGLQFLFEYFSETQRNKGNFPGRFSGRQFSNSRSEMNVSTLELGDSALYLCASSLGPAELAKNIQYFGAGTRLSVL.